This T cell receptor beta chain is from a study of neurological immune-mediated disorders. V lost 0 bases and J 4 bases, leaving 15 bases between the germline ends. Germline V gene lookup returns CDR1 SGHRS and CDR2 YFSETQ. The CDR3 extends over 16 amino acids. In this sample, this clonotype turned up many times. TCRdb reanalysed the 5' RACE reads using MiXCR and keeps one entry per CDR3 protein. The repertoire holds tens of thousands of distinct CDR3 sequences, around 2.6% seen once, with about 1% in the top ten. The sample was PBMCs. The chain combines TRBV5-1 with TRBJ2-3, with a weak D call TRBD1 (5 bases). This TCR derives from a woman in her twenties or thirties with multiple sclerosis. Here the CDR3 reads CASSLAGISPPDTQYF. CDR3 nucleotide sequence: TGCGCCAGCAGCTTGGCAGGGATTTCGCCCCCAGATACGCAGTATTTT.